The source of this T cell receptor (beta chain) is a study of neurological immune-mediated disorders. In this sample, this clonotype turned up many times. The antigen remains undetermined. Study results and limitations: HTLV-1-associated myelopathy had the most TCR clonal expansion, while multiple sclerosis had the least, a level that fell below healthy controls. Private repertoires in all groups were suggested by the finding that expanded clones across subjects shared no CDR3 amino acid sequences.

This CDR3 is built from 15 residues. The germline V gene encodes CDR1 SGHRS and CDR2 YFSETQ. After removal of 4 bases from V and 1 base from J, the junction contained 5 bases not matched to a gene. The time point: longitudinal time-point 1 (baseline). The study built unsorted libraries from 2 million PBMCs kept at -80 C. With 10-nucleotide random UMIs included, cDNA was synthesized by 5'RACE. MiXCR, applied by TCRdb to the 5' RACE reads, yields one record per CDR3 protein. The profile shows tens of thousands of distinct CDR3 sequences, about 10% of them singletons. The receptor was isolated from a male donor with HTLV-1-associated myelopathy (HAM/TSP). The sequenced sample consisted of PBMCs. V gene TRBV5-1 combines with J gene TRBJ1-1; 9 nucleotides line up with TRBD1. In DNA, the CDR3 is TGCGCCAGCAGCCTACAGGGGGCGGGGAACACTGAAGCTTTCTTT. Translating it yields CASSLQGAGNTEAFF.